The present T cell receptor beta chain was sequenced within a study of blood T cell repertoires in COVID-19. The wider study: Material from acute and convalescent COVID-19 was sourced from the United States, Italy and Spain. In each case, the material was cDNA or gDNA derived from T cells, B-cell-depleted T cells, or PBMCs.

Profiling relied on immunoSEQ multiplex PCR, and the TCRdb table lists in-frame clones only, not all of them. The sample yields about 180,000 clones, about 91% seen once. The CDR3 consists of 17 residues. CDR1 is SGHVS, CDR2 FQNEAQ, per germline. Deletions cut 2 bases from V and 9 bases from J, with 20 bases between. The sequenced sample was peripheral blood. The sequence was obtained from a woman in her twenties or thirties with acute or convalescent COVID-19. The genes are TRBV7-8 and TRBJ1-6; D gene unclear. CDR3 bases: TGTGCCAGCAGCTTAAGTTCAAGATTTTTAGGAGGTTCACCCCTCCACTTT. Its protein is CASSLSSRFLGGSPLHF. The variable domain in full, with the rest retrieved from reference TRBV7-8 and TRBJ1-6, is GAGVSQSPRYKVAKRGQDVALRCDPISGHVSLFWYQQALGQGPEFLTYFQNEAQLDKSGLPSDRFFAERPEGSVSTLKIQRTQQEDSAVYLCASSLSSRFLGGSPLHFGNGTRLTVT.